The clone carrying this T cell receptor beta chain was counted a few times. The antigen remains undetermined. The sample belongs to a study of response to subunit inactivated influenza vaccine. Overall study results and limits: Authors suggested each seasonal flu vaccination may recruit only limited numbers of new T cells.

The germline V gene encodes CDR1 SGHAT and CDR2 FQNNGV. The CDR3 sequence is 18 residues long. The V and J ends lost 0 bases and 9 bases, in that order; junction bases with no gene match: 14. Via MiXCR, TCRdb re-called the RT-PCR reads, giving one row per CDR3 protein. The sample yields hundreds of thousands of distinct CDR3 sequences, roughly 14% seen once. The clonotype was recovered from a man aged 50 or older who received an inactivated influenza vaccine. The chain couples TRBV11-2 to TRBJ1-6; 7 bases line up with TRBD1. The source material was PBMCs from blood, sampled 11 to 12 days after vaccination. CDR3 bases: TGTGCCAGCAGCTTAGATTTGCAGGGGGTAATAGGGCTTTCACCCCTCCACTTT. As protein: CASSLDLQGVIGLSPLHF. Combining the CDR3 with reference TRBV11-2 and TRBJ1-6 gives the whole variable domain EAGVAQSPRYKIIEKRQSVAFWCNPISGHATLYWYQQILGQGPKLLIQFQNNGVVDDSQLPKDRFSAERLKGVDSTLKIQPAKLEDSAVYLCASSLDLQGVIGLSPLHFGNGTRLTVT.